The sequence of this T cell receptor (beta chain) was determined in a study of shared clonotypes between healthy human individuals. Overall study results and limits: Generally, naive subsets (rather than memory subsets) showed larger estimated richness. Only blood was sampled; tissue repertoires likely differ.

What CD8 memory combined were CD45RO+ cells and CCR7-negative CD45RA+ TemRA cells. On this clone itself: Its target is unknown. Other DNA sequences in the same sample also yield this CDR3.

Profiled with immunoSEQ multiplex PCR; TCRdb holds only in-frame clones, not every one. The table includes some 700,000 clones, roughly 91% detected once. The CDR3 runs 13 residues. The V gene's germline CDR1 is SEHNR and CDR2 FQNEAQ (reference sequence). Trimming pared 5 bases from V and 4 bases from J, leaving 9 bases between. This receptor was identified in a man between 18 and 29 years old in good health. Some clones in this sample may be carry-over from other donors' samples. This chain connects TRBV7-9 to TRBJ2-1; D not certain. Sequencing was done on a sample of memory CD8+ T cells from PBMCs. Subset given: CD45RO+ cells pooled with CCR7-negative TemRA cells. The CDR3: CASSLGAYNEQFF. For the CDR3, the DNA is TGTGCCAGCAGCCTAGGAGCTTACAATGAGCAGTTCTTC.